What follows describes a single T cell receptor (beta chain). Patients at the Seattle site were enrolled during active infection and followed longitudinally. This record belongs to a study of blood T cell repertoires in COVID-19. On the study more broadly: The origin of the acute and convalescent COVID-19 samples was the United States, Italy and Spain.

In the study's own analysis: Amplification with reference gene primers provided the estimates of nucleated cell counts. The protocol was immunoSEQ multiplex PCR, while the TCRdb copy is restricted to in-frame clones and leaves out a portion. The DNA was the basis for D and trimming; V, J and clone size are from that table. The sample yields nearly 250,000 clones, roughly 88% seen once. Trimming left V 0 bases short and J 5 bases short, with 7 bases between. The CDR3 sequence is 14 residues long. Looked up from germline, CDR1 is KGHSH and CDR2 is LQKENI. Sequenced sample: peripheral blood. This chain joins TRBV18 and TRBJ2-2; possibly TRBD2 for D (6 bases). This receptor was identified in a woman older than 75 with COVID-19, enrolled during active disease. CDR3 sequence reads: CASSPPAGTGELFF. The DNA of the CDR3 is TGTGCCAGCTCACCACCGGCGGGGACCGGGGAGCTGTTTTTT.